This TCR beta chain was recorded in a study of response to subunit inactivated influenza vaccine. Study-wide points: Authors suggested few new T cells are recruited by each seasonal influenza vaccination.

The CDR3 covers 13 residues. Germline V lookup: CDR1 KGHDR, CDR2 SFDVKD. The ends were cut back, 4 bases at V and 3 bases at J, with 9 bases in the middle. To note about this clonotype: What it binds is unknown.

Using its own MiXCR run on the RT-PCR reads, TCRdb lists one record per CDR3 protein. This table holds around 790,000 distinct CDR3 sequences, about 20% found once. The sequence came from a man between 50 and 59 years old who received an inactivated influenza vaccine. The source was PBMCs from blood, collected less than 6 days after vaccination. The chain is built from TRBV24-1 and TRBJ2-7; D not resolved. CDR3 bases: TGTGCCACCAGTGACGCAGTCCGCTACGAGCAGTACTTC. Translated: CATSDAVRYEQYF.